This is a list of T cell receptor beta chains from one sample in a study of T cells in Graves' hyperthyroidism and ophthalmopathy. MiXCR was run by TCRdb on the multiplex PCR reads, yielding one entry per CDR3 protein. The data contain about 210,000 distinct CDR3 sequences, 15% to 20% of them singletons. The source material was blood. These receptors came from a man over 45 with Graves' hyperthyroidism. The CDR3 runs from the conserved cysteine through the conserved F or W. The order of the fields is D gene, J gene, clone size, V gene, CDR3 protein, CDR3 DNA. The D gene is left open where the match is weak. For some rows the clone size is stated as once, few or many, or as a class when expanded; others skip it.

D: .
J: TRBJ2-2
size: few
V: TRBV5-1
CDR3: CASSLSGSNTGELFF
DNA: TGCGCCAGCAGTCTCTCAGGGTCTAACACCGGGGAGCTGTTTTTT

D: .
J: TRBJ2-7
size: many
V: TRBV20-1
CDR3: CSARVPAREQYF
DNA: TGCAGTGCTAGAGTCCCAGCGCGCGAGCAGTACTTC

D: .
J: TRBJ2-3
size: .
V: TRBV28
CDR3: CASSSGLGLDTQYF
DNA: TGTGCCAGCAGCTCAGGCCTAGGGTTGGATACGCAGTATTTT

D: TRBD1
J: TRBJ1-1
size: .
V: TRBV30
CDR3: CAWNRGQGEAFF
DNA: TGTGCCTGGAACAGGGGGCAGGGAGAAGCTTTCTTT

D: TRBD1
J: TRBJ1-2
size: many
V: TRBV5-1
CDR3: CASSQAGTENGYTF
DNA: TGCGCCAGCAGCCAAGCCGGGACAGAGAATGGCTACACCTTC

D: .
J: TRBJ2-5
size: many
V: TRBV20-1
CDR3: CSASAPGGLAETQYF
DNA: TGCAGTGCTAGCGCCCCCGGAGGGCTAGCAGAGACCCAGTACTTC

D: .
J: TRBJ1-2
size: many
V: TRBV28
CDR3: CASSTTGTGIRFGYGYTF
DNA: TGTGCCAGCAGTACGACCGGGACGGGGATTAGGTTCGGCTATGGCTACACCTTC

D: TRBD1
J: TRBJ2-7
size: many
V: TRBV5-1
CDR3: CASRSGTGDPYEQYF
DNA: TGCGCCAGCAGGTCCGGGACAGGGGACCCCTACGAGCAGTACTTC

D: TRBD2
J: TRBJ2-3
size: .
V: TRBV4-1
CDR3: CASSQMIAGITDTQYF
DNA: TGCGCCAGCAGCCAAATGATAGCGGGGATCACAGATACGCAGTATTTT

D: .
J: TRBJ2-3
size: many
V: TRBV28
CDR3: CASSLGTREDTQYF
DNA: TGTGCCAGCAGTTTGGGGACCAGGGAAGATACGCAGTATTTT

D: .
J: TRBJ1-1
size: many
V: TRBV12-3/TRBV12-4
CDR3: CASSFGQEAFF
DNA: TGTGCCAGCAGTTTCGGGCAAGAAGCTTTCTTT

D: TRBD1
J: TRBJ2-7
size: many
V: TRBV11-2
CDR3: CASSFIRGRVYEQYF
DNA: TGTGCCAGCAGCTTTATCAGGGGGCGCGTGTACGAGCAGTACTTC

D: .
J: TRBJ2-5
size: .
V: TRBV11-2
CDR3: CASSLDQRGETQYF
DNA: TGTGCCAGCAGCTTAGATCAAAGAGGGGAGACCCAGTACTTC

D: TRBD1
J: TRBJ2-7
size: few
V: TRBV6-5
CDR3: CASSYSIGTGTDEQYF
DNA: TGTGCCAGCAGTTACTCGATTGGGACAGGGACGGACGAGCAGTACTTC

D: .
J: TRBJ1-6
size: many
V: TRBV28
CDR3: CASSSQGQIYNSPLHF
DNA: TGTGCCAGCAGTTCCCAGGGGCAAATTTATAATTCACCCCTCCACTTT

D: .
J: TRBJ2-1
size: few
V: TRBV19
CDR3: CASSIARVNEQFF
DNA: TGTGCCAGTAGTATCGCCAGGGTCAATGAGCAGTTCTTC

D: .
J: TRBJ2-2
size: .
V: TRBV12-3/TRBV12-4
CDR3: CASSLLGSTGELFF
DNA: TGTGCCAGCAGTTTACTAGGATCCACCGGGGAGCTGTTTTTT

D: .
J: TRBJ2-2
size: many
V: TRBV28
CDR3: CASSGGLNTGELFF
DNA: TGTGCCAGCAGTGGAGGACTGAACACCGGGGAGCTGTTTTTT

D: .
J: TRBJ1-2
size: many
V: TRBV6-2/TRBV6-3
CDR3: CASSDSSNYGYTF
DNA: TGTGCCAGCAGCGACAGTTCCAACTATGGCTACACCTTC

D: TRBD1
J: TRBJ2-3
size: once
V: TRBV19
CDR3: CASSIAIGTGGLTDTQYF
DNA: TGTGCCAGTAGTATCGCCATCGGGACAGGGGGCCTCACAGATACGCAGTATTTT

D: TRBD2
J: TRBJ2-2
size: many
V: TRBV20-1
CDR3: CSAPGTRSYTGELFF
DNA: TGCAGTGCTCCCGGGACTAGATCCTACACCGGGGAGCTGTTTTTT

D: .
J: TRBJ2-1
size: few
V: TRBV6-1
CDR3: CASTAEGYNEQFF
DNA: TGTGCCAGCACTGCTGAAGGCTACAATGAGCAGTTCTTC

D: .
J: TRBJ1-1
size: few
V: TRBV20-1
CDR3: CSAEVGTEAFF
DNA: TGCAGTGCAGAAGTGGGGACTGAAGCTTTCTTT

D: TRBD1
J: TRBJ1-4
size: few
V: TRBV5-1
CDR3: CASSGGQGRREKLFF
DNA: TGCGCCAGCAGCGGGGGACAGGGGCGGCGGGAAAAACTGTTTTTT

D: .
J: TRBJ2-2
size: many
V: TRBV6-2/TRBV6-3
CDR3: CASSRIRAGELFF
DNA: TGTGCCAGCAGTCGGATTCGGGCCGGGGAGCTGTTTTTT

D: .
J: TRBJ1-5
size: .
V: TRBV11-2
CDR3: CASSLIFWADYSNQPQHF
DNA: TGTGCCAGCAGCCTCATATTTTGGGCCGATTATAGCAATCAGCCCCAGCATTTT

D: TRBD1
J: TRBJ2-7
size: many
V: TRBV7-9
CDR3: CASSSYRGVYEQYF
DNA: TGTGCCAGCAGCTCGTACAGGGGCGTCTACGAGCAGTACTTC

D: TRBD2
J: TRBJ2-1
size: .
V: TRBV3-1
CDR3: CASSPRLAGVFNEQFF
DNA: TGTGCCAGCAGCCCCCGACTAGCGGGAGTATTCAATGAGCAGTTCTTC

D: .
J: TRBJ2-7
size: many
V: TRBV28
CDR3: CASAFSSGRSYEQYF
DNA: TGTGCCAGCGCGTTCAGTTCTGGACGTTCCTACGAGCAGTACTTC

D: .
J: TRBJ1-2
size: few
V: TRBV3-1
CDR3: CASSLGERWGYTF
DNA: TGTGCCAGCAGCCTCGGGGAGCGTTGGGGCTACACCTTC

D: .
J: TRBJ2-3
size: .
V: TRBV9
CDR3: CASSVPQTEITDTQYF
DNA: TGTGCCAGCAGCGTGCCCCAAACGGAAATCACAGATACGCAGTATTTT

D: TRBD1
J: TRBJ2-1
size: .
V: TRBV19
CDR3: CASSIAGGSYNEQFF
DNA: TGTGCCAGTAGTATAGCAGGGGGATCCTACAATGAGCAGTTCTTC

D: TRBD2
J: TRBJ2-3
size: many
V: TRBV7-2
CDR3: CASSLDLAGGADTQYF
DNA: TGTGCCAGCAGCTTGGATCTAGCGGGAGGAGCAGATACGCAGTATTTT

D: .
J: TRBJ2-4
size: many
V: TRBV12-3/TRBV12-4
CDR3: CASSLSGAKNIQYF
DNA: TGTGCCAGCAGTTTGTCAGGGGCCAAAAACATTCAGTACTTC

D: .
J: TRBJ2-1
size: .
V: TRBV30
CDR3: CAWSLNGRAEQFF
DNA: TGTGCCTGGAGTCTGAACGGGCGCGCCGAGCAGTTCTTC

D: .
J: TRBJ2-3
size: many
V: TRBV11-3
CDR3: CASSLGSGKGLYF
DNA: TGTGCCAGCAGCTTAGGAAGTGGGAAGGGGTTGTATTTT

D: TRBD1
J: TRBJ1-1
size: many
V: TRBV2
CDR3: CASSEGQGGSEAFF
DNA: TGTGCCAGCAGTGAGGGACAGGGAGGGTCTGAAGCTTTCTTT

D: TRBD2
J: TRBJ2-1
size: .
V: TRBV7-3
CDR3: CASSSGLAYNEQFF
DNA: TGTGCCAGCAGCTCCGGACTAGCATACAATGAGCAGTTCTTC

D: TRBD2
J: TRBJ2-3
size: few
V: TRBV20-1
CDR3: CSARDYERGLTDTQYF
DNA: TGCAGTGCTAGAGATTATGAGCGGGGGCTCACAGATACGCAGTATTTT

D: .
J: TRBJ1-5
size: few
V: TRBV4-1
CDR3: CASSQRHRADSNQPQHF
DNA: TGCGCCAGCAGCCAAAGGCACCGGGCGGATAGCAATCAGCCCCAGCATTTT

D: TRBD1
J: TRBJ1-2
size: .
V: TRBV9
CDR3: CASSVEQDRPYGYAF
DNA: TGTGCCAGCAGCGTAGAGCAGGACAGGCCCTATGGCTACGCCTTC